Presented here are 26 T cell receptor beta chains from one specimen sequenced in a study of T cell repertoires in cytomegalovirus infection. MiXCR was run by TCRdb on the reads, yielding one entry per CDR3 protein. The table records more than 65,000 distinct CDR3 sequences, approximately 45% of them present only once. For these receptors, no antigen is known. The sequenced sample was CD8+ T cells from cultured PBMCs, obtained from culture after CMV antigen stimulation. Source of these receptors: a human donor in good health (CMV status not recorded). Some clones in this sample may be carry-over from other donors' samples.

The rearrangement uses TRBV20-1 and TRBJ1-2; weak D call: TRBD1 (5 bases). Deletions cut 2 bases from V and 4 bases from J, with 11 bases between. Germline values: CDR1 DFQATT, CDR2 SNEGSKA (reference sequence). The length of the CDR3 is 13 residues. CDR3: CSARKKGSYGYTF. In DNA form, the CDR3 reads TGCAGTGCTAGAAAGAAGGGGTCCTATGGCTACACCTTC.

The gene calls are TRBV7-6 and TRBJ2-7, with a possible D match to TRBD1 (6 bases). The CDR3 length is 14 residues. The V end lost 5 bases, the J end lost 3 bases, and 14 bases lay between the germline ends. Germline lookup yields CDR1 SGHVS and CDR2 FNYEAQ. The CDR3 sequence is CASSAARDIYEQYF. The CDR3 DNA follows: TGTGCCAGCAGCGCAGCCCGGGACATCTACGAGCAGTACTTC. The full variable domain, rest sourced from reference TRBV7-6 and TRBJ2-7, is GAGVSQSPRYKVTKRGQDVALRCDPISGHVSLYWYRQALGQGPEFLTYFNYEAQQDKSGLPNDRFSAERPEGSISTLTIQRTEQRDSAMYRCASSAARDIYEQYFGPGTRLTVT.

The chain joins TRBV7-9 to TRBJ2-1; TRBD1 might be the D (6 bases). The CDR3 totals 13 residues. V lost 5 bases to trimming and J lost 4 bases, with 9 bases between them. Looked up from germline, CDR1 is SEHNR and CDR2 is FQNEAQ (reference sequence). The CDR3 reads CASSTTGYNEQFF. CDR3 nucleotides: TGTGCCAGCAGCACGACAGGATACAATGAGCAGTTCTTC. Looking up the rest from reference TRBV7-9 and TRBJ2-1 gives the full variable domain: DTGVSQNPRHKITKRGQNVTFRCDPISEHNRLYWYRQTLGQGPEFLTYFQNEAQLEKSRLLSDRFSAERPKGSFSTLEIQRTEQGDSAMYLCASSTTGYNEQFFGPGTRLTVL.

This clonotype was seen a single time. This chain connects TRBV6-6 to TRBJ2-3; 13 bases map to TRBD2. This CDR3 region has 17 residues. Germline trimming cut 0 bases from V and 5 bases from J; bases unmatched to any gene: 5. Germline-derived CDR1 and CDR2 are MNHNY and SVGAGI (reference sequence). This CDR3 is CASSYSRTSGSVDTQYF. CDR3 coding DNA: TGTGCCAGCAGTTACTCACGGACTAGCGGGAGTGTAGATACGCAGTATTTT.

This rearrangement joins TRBV27 to TRBJ1-5; tentatively, D is TRBD1 (6 bases). CDR3 length: 14 residues. Deletions cut 3 bases from V and 6 bases from J, with 12 bases between. Germline CDR1 MNHEY, CDR2 SMNVEV (reference sequence). CDR3 coding DNA: TGTGCCAGCAGTTTCGACAGGTCGAGTCAGCCCCAGCATTTT. This translates into CASSFDRSSQPQHF.

The chain joins TRBV7-2 to TRBJ2-1, with 8 bases fitting TRBD2. This CDR3 has 17 residues. Germline-derived CDR1 and CDR2 are SGHTA and FQGNSA. V lost 5 bases, J lost 0 bases, and 9 bases stayed unmatched. The CDR3 is CASSPREGGSSYNEQFF. In DNA form, the CDR3 reads TGTGCCAGCAGCCCCCGGGAGGGCGGGAGCTCCTACAATGAGCAGTTCTTC.

The chain is built from TRBV20-1 and TRBJ2-1, with TRBD2 identical over 10 bases. The length of the CDR3 is 17 residues. Germline trimming cut 4 bases from V and 1 base from J; bases unmatched to any gene: 10. Per germline, CDR1 DFQATT and CDR2 SNEGSKA (reference sequence). CDR3 bases: TGCAGTGCTACTGGGCCTAGCGGGGGTGTGTCCTACAATGAGCAGTTCTTC. It codes for CSATGPSGGVSYNEQFF.

This clonotype was detected a few times. The CDR3 reads CASSSPRDGNIQYF. In nucleotides, the CDR3 is TGTGCCAGCAGTTCCCCCCGGGATGGAAACATTCAGTACTTC. The chain has TRBV28 and TRBJ2-4; possibly TRBD2 for D (5 bases). V gave up 4 bases and J gave up 6 bases, with 13 bases separating them. Germline-derived CDR1 and CDR2 are MDHEN and SYDVKM. This CDR3 contains 14 residues.

This clonotype was seen more than once but under ten times. The rearrangement links TRBV7-4 to TRBJ1-5; TRBD1 agrees at 8 bases. CDR1 and CDR2 from the germline V gene are SGHVT and SQSDAQ. The CDR3 runs 15 residues. V gave up 0 bases and J gave up 2 bases; unmatched junction bases: 0. DNA for the CDR3: TGTGCCAGCAGCTTAGCGGGACAGGGCAATCAGCCCCAGCATTTT. Residues: CASSLAGQGNQPQHF. The complete variable domain, with remaining parts taken from reference TRBV7-4 and TRBJ1-5, reads GAGVSQSPRYKVAKRGRDVALRCDSISGHVTLYWYRQTLGQGSEVLTYSQSDAQRDKSGRPSGRFSAERPERSVSTLKIQRTEQGDSAVYLCASSLAGQGNQPQHFGDGTRLSIL.

The V gene is TRBV5-4, the J gene TRBJ2-3; no clear D gene. This CDR3 has 14 amino acids. V lost 1 base and J 2 bases, leaving 8 bases between the germline ends. Germline CDR1 SGHNT, CDR2 YYREEE (reference sequence). The CDR3: CASSLIENTDTQYF. The CDR3 region has the DNA TGTGCCAGCAGCTTGATCGAGAACACAGATACGCAGTATTTT. Variable domain in full (rest from reference TRBV5-4 and TRBJ2-3): ETGVTQSPTHLIKTRGQQVTLRCSSQSGHNTVSWYQQALGQGPQFIFQYYREEENGRGNFPPRFSGLQFPNYSSELNVNALELDDSALYLCASSLIENTDTQYFGPGTRLTVL.

The gene calls are TRBV5-5 and TRBJ1-5; D gene uncertain. CDR3 length: 14 residues. Trimming removed 6 bases at V and 0 bases at J, with 10 bases between. CDR1 is SGHKS, CDR2 YYEKEE, per germline (reference sequence). In DNA, the CDR3 is TGTGCCAGCACAATCCATGCTAGCAATCAGCCCCAGCATTTT. Encoded protein: CASTIHASNQPQHF.

The CDR3 here is CASSPAGQTQYF. The CDR3 DNA is TGCGCCAGCAGCCCAGCCGGTCAGACCCAGTACTTC. The chain joins TRBV4-1 to TRBJ2-5; no reliable D call. The germline V gene encodes CDR1 MGHRA and CDR2 YSYEKL. This CDR3 is 12 amino acids long. V lost 4 bases to trimming and J lost 6 bases, with 9 bases between them.

This clonotype was seen many times. V gene TRBV7-8 combines with J gene TRBJ1-2; D unclear. Trimming pared 7 bases from V and 8 bases from J, leaving 23 bases between. The CDR3 spans 15 residues. The germline V gene encodes CDR1 SGHVS and CDR2 FQNEAQ. The CDR3 loop is CASTPLERARWGYTF. CDR3 DNA sequence: TGTGCCAGCACCCCGTTGGAGCGGGCACGTTGGGGCTACACCTTC.

This clonotype was observed a handful of times. This CDR3 is CASSLGGVTEAFF. The DNA of the CDR3 is TGTGCCAGCAGCTTAGGTGGTGTCACTGAAGCTTTCTTT. This sequence joins TRBV7-9 and TRBJ1-1; D uncertain. There are 13 residues in the CDR3. Germline V lookup: CDR1 SEHNR, CDR2 FQNEAQ (reference sequence). V was clipped by 1 base and J by 4 bases, with 7 bases between them.

The chain recombines TRBV6-2 or TRBV6-3 with TRBJ2-1, with 12 nucleotides matching TRBD2. Germline V lookup: CDR1 MNHEY, CDR2 SVGEGT. There are 15 residues in the CDR3. Unmatched junction bases numbered 5, after V lost 4 bases and J lost 7 bases. The CDR3 sequence is CASSLSSGGANEQFF. The CDR3 DNA reads as TGTGCCAGCAGTTTATCTAGCGGGGGGGCGAATGAGCAGTTCTTC.

This chain links TRBV27 with TRBJ2-1; weak D call: TRBD2 (6 bases). Trimming pared 8 bases from V and 0 bases from J, leaving 14 bases between. The CDR3 length is 15 residues. The germline CDR1 and CDR2 sequences are MNHEY and SMNVEV (reference sequence). The CDR3 DNA follows: TGTGCCAGCGCGCCCGTGGGGGGCTCCTACAATGAGCAGTTCTTC. This translates into CASAPVGGSYNEQFF.

The rearrangement links TRBV7-3 to TRBJ1-1; D gene ambiguous. Trimming cost V 7 bases and J 0 bases, with 18 bases left between them. CDR1 and CDR2 (germline): SGHTA, FQGTGA. This CDR3 region has 16 residues. The CDR3 is CASTYGRSDMNTEAFF. CDR3 DNA sequence: TGTGCCAGCACATACGGGCGTTCCGACATGAACACTGAAGCTTTCTTT. The variable domain in full, completed from reference TRBV7-3 and TRBJ1-1, reads GAGVSQTPSNKVTEKGKYVELRCDPISGHTALYWYRQSLGQGPEFLIYFQGTGAADDSGLPNDRFFAVRPEGSVSTLKIQRTERGDSAVYLCASTYGRSDMNTEAFFGQGTRLTVV.

This clonotype was found a few times. The CDR3 here is CASSLIRSYGYTF. The CDR3 DNA is TGTGCCAGCAGTTTAATCAGGAGCTATGGCTACACCTTC. This chain links TRBV12-3 or TRBV12-4 with TRBJ1-2; D uncertain. There are 13 residues in the CDR3. Trimming removed 2 bases from V and 4 bases from J, with 8 bases in between.

The chain joins TRBV7-6 to TRBJ2-3; D unclear. From germline, CDR1 is SGHVS and CDR2 FNYEAQ. The CDR3 runs 13 residues. Trimming removed 8 bases from V and 1 base from J, with 10 bases in between. The CDR3 protein is CASGKTRTDTQYF. The DNA for the CDR3 is TGTGCCAGCGGAAAAACCCGCACAGATACGCAGTATTTT.

The J gene is TRBJ2-1, the V gene TRBV7-4; 8 bases map to TRBD1. Germline CDR1 is SGHVT and CDR2 is SQSDAQ. CDR3 length: 15 residues. J lost 2 bases, V lost 4 bases, and 4 bases had no gene match. The CDR3: CASSSRGRPYNEQFF. The CDR3 bases are TGTGCCAGCAGCTCCAGGGGGCGGCCCTACAATGAGCAGTTCTTC.

The J gene is TRBJ2-7, the V gene TRBV7-8, with unresolved D. The CDR3 extends over 15 amino acids. The germline CDR1 and CDR2 sequences are SGHVS and FQNEAQ. Trimming pared 6 bases from V and 3 bases from J, leaving 18 bases between. CDR3 in amino acids: CASSIAPGRLYEQYF. CDR3 sequence (DNA): TGTGCCAGCAGTATAGCCCCCGGCCGCCTCTACGAGCAGTACTTC.

The chain is built from TRBV7-9 and TRBJ2-3, with TRBD2 identical over 7 bases. Unmatched junction bases numbered 6, after V lost 5 bases and J lost 4 bases. The germline V gene has CDR1 SEHNR and CDR2 FQNEAQ (reference sequence). The CDR3 has 14 residues. In DNA, the CDR3 is TGTGCCAGCAGCCGCGGGACTACTTCAGATACGCAGTATTTT. This translates into CASSRGTTSDTQYF. Based on the CDR3 plus reference TRBV7-9 and TRBJ2-3, the full variable domain is DTGVSQNPRHKITKRGQNVTFRCDPISEHNRLYWYRQTLGQGPEFLTYFQNEAQLEKSRLLSDRFSAERPKGSFSTLEIQRTEQGDSAMYLCASSRGTTSDTQYFGPGTRLTVL.

This clonotype was counted a few times. This sequence joins TRBV20-1 and TRBJ2-7; 7 bases are a match to TRBD2. CDR1 DFQATT and CDR2 SNEGSKA come from the germline V gene (reference sequence). The CDR3 is 15 amino acids. Trimming took 2 bases from V and 4 from J; bases not matched to a gene: 11. Written as DNA, the CDR3 is TGCAGTGCTAGATCAGCGGGAAGTCTCCTTTACGAGCAGTACTTC. Translating it yields CSARSAGSLLYEQYF.

The V call is TRBV29-1, the J call TRBJ1-1; D call uncertain. Germline CDR1 is SQVTM and CDR2 is ANQGSEA. V was shortened by 1 base and J by 6 bases, with 9 bases between the two germline ends. This CDR3 has 12 residues. CDR3 loop: CSVEGGQAEAFF. The CDR3 DNA is TGCAGCGTTGAAGGGGGTCAGGCTGAAGCTTTCTTT.

This chain connects TRBV4-1 to TRBJ2-1; 16 positions match TRBD2. J was trimmed by 7 bases and V by 4 bases; bases with no gene match: 10. This CDR3 has 18 residues. Germline CDR1 and CDR2: MGHRA and YSYEKL. The CDR3 DNA follows: TGCGCCAGCAGCCGTACCGGGACTAGCGGGGGGGCGGGTAATGAGCAGTTCTTC. It codes for CASSRTGTSGGAGNEQFF.

The V and J genes are TRBV7-8 and TRBJ2-2; 8 bases align to TRBD2. Per germline, CDR1 SGHVS and CDR2 FQNEAQ. The CDR3 is 17 residues long. The trim removed 1 base at V and 7 bases at J, leaving 11 bases unmatched. Written as DNA, the CDR3 is TGTGCCAGCAGCTTAGTGTTCTCGGGAGGGCCGGTCGGGGAGCTGTTTTTT. Protein: CASSLVFSGGPVGELFF.